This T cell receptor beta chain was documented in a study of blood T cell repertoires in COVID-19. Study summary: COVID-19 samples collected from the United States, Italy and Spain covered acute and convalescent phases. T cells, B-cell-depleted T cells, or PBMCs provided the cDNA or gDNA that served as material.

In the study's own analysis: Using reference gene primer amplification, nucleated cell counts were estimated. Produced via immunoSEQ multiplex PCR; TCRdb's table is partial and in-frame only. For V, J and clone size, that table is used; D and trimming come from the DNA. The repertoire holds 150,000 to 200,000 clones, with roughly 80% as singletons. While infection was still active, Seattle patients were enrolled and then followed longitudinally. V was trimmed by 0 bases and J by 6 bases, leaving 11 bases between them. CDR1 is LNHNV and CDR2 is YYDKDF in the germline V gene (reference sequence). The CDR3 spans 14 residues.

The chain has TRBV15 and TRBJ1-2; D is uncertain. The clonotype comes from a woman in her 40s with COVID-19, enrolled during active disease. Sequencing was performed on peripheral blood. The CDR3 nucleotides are TGTGCCACCAGCAGAGATCCTGTCCCTGATGGCTACACCTTC. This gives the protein CATSRDPVPDGYTF.